This T cell receptor beta chain originates from a study of T cells in Graves' hyperthyroidism and ophthalmopathy. V gave up 5 bases and J gave up 0 bases, with 13 bases separating them. The CDR3 is 15 amino acids. Patients showing uncontrolled infection, other autoimmune disease, pregnancy or lactation were ineligible. Orbital computed tomography and thyroid ultrasound, together with serum TRAb and thyroxine and clinical symptoms, were used for diagnoses. Study outcomes and limitations: From stable hyperthyroidism, ophthalmopathy was set apart by a 13 V-J model. Expanded thyroid clonotypes (above 0.001) were mostly also found in blood.

Using RNA transcripts as the source, TCR beta CDR3 regions were amplified. First-round RT-PCR targeting the TCR CDR3 was performed with the HTBI primer set. Each CDR3 protein gets one entry after TCRdb re-called the multiplex PCR reads with MiXCR. The table shows approximately 700,000 distinct CDR3 sequences, with 45% occurring only once. As for this clonotype: Its antigen is as yet unknown.

Input material: peripheral blood or thyroid tissue (not recorded which). The chain employs TRBV12-3 or TRBV12-4 and TRBJ1-1; no firm D call. The clonotype was recovered from an adult man with Graves' disease, either hyperthyroidism or ophthalmopathy (not recorded which). The CDR3 region has the DNA TGTGCCAGCAGTCCCCTCCCCTCAGTGAACACTGAAGCTTTCTTT. It yields the protein CASSPLPSVNTEAFF.